A selection of T cell receptor beta chains follows, all from one sample in a study of OX40 agonist ivuxolimab in advanced cancers. Clones were sequenced by immunoSEQ multiplex PCR, and TCRdb holds only the in-frame ones, with some missing. The sample holds 35,000 to 50,000 clones, around 83% seen once. The sequences come from CD4+ or CD8+ T cells sorted from blood, collected in a trial of the OX40 agonist ivuxolimab. These receptors came from an adult with an advanced solid tumor such as melanoma, head and neck, liver or kidney cancer. Both conserved end residues are part of each CDR3. The D gene is left open where the match is weak. Only part of the rows carry a size: once, few, many, or a class if the clone is expanded.

v_gene: TRBV7-9; abundance: -; j_gene: TRBJ2-7; d_gene: -; CDR3nt: TGCGCCAGCAGCCAAGATTGGCTATCCTACGAGCAGTACTTC; CDR3aa: CASSQDWLSYEQYF
v_gene: TRBV7-2; abundance: -; j_gene: TRBJ1-1; d_gene: -; CDR3nt: TGTGCCAGCAGCTTACTACAGGCGAACACTGAAGCTTTCTTT; CDR3aa: CASSLLQANTEAFF
v_gene: TRBV5-1; abundance: -; j_gene: TRBJ2-7; d_gene: -; CDR3nt: TGCGCCAGCAGCTTGGCTTTCCCGACTAGAGGGGGATTCTCCTACGAGCAGTACTTC; CDR3aa: CASSLAFPTRGGFSYEQYF
v_gene: TRBV7-8; abundance: -; j_gene: TRBJ2-7; d_gene: TRBD2; CDR3nt: TGTGCCAGCAGCTTGGACGGACTAGCGGGGACCTACGAGCAGTACTTC; CDR3aa: CASSLDGLAGTYEQYF
v_gene: TRBV19; abundance: -; j_gene: TRBJ1-1; d_gene: TRBD1; CDR3nt: TGTGCCAGTAGTTTACGACAGGGGAACACTGAAGCTTTCTTT; CDR3aa: CASSLRQGNTEAFF
v_gene: TRBV7-6; abundance: -; j_gene: TRBJ2-3; d_gene: TRBD2; CDR3nt: TGTGCCAGCAGCCCTAGAGCGGGGGGCCCCACAGATACGCAGTATTTT; CDR3aa: CASSPRAGGPTDTQYF
v_gene: TRBV7-2; abundance: -; j_gene: TRBJ2-5; d_gene: TRBD2; CDR3nt: TGTGCCAGCAGCTTTGGACTAGCGGAGACCCAGTACTTC; CDR3aa: CASSFGLAETQYF
v_gene: TRBV7-9; abundance: once; j_gene: TRBJ2-1; d_gene: TRBD2; CDR3nt: TGTGCCAGCAGCGGACTAGCCCACAATGAGCAGTTCTTC; CDR3aa: CASSGLAHNEQFF
v_gene: TRBV7-8; abundance: -; j_gene: TRBJ2-7; d_gene: -; CDR3nt: TGTGCCAGCAGCTTTGGAGGGGCCCACGAGCAGTACTTC; CDR3aa: CASSFGGAHEQYF
v_gene: TRBV4-1; abundance: -; j_gene: TRBJ2-7; d_gene: -; CDR3nt: TGCGCCAGCAGCGGGTCTAGTGTTTTCGGCGAGCAGTACTTC; CDR3aa: CASSGSSVFGEQYF
v_gene: TRBV6-6; abundance: -; j_gene: TRBJ1-4; d_gene: -; CDR3nt: TGTGCCAGCAGTTACGGGGAAAAACTGTTTTTT; CDR3aa: CASSYGEKLFF
v_gene: TRBV5-4; abundance: -; j_gene: TRBJ2-1; d_gene: -; CDR3nt: TGTGCCAGCAGCTCGACACATACAGGAAACAATGAGCAGTTCTTC; CDR3aa: CASSSTHTGNNEQFF
v_gene: TRBV6-5; abundance: -; j_gene: TRBJ1-2; d_gene: -; CDR3nt: TGTGCCAGCAGTTACGGAGGGACTGGCTACACCTTC; CDR3aa: CASSYGGTGYTF
v_gene: TRBV29-1; abundance: -; j_gene: TRBJ1-2; d_gene: -; CDR3nt: TGCAGCGTGACGGGAAGGTATGGCTACACCTTC; CDR3aa: CSVTGRYGYTF
v_gene: TRBV7-3; abundance: -; j_gene: TRBJ2-1; d_gene: TRBD2; CDR3nt: TGTGCCAGCAGCCAGCTAGCGGGGGGGCCGGATGAGCAGTTCTTC; CDR3aa: CASSQLAGGPDEQFF
v_gene: TRBV19; abundance: -; j_gene: TRBJ1-5; d_gene: TRBD1; CDR3nt: TGTGCCAGCCAGGGGGGTTTCAATCAGCCCCAGCATTTT; CDR3aa: CASQGGFNQPQHF
v_gene: TRBV4-3; abundance: -; j_gene: TRBJ2-5; d_gene: TRBD1; CDR3nt: TGCGCCAGCAGCCAATATCAGGGGGCGGCCCAGTACTTC; CDR3aa: CASSQYQGAAQYF
v_gene: TRBV6-5; abundance: -; j_gene: TRBJ2-3; d_gene: TRBD2; CDR3nt: TGTGCCAGCAGTTCGACTAGCGGGGGCACAGATACGCAGTATTTT; CDR3aa: CASSSTSGGTDTQYF
v_gene: TRBV11-2; abundance: -; j_gene: TRBJ1-1; d_gene: -; CDR3nt: TGTGCCAGCAGCTTAGAACCCCGGGGGGTGGAAGCTTTCTTT; CDR3aa: CASSLEPRGVEAFF
v_gene: TRBV6-6; abundance: -; j_gene: TRBJ2-7; d_gene: -; CDR3nt: TGTGCCAGCAGTTACTCGTCTCCGCCTTACGAGCAGTACTTC; CDR3aa: CASSYSSPPYEQYF
v_gene: TRBV7-6; abundance: -; j_gene: TRBJ2-3; d_gene: -; CDR3nt: TGTGCCAGCAGCTTGGGGCGAACCCCAAGGGGTACGCAGTATTTT; CDR3aa: CASSLGRTPRGTQYF
v_gene: TRBV6-1; abundance: -; j_gene: TRBJ2-2; d_gene: -; CDR3nt: TGTGCCAGCAGAGTGCAGGGCTCTACCGGGGAGCTGTTTTTT; CDR3aa: CASRVQGSTGELFF
v_gene: TRBV5-4; abundance: -; j_gene: TRBJ2-3; d_gene: TRBD2; CDR3nt: TGTGCCAGCAGCTCCTTGGCGGGGGGAAGCACAGATACGCAGTATTTT; CDR3aa: CASSSLAGGSTDTQYF
v_gene: TRBV19; abundance: -; j_gene: TRBJ1-1; d_gene: -; CDR3nt: TGTGCCAGTACTACGGGGGGGTTTGAAGCTTTCTTT; CDR3aa: CASTTGGFEAFF
v_gene: TRBV4-3; abundance: -; j_gene: TRBJ1-1; d_gene: -; CDR3nt: TGCGCCAGCAGCCAAGATGGGGAAGGGCCTGAAGCTTTCTTT; CDR3aa: CASSQDGEGPEAFF
v_gene: TRBV6-5; abundance: -; j_gene: TRBJ2-1; d_gene: -; CDR3nt: TGTGCCAGCAGTCCGAACCGGGACACCTACAATGAGCAGTTCTTC; CDR3aa: CASSPNRDTYNEQFF
v_gene: TRBV10-3; abundance: -; j_gene: TRBJ2-3; d_gene: TRBD1; CDR3nt: TGTGCCATCAGTGAGGGACAGGGGGCAGATACGCAGTATTTT; CDR3aa: CAISEGQGADTQYF
v_gene: TRBV2; abundance: -; j_gene: TRBJ2-1; d_gene: -; CDR3nt: TGTGCCAGCAAGGAGTTTATGTCCTACAATGAGCAGTTCTTC; CDR3aa: CASKEFMSYNEQFF
v_gene: TRBV7-9; abundance: -; j_gene: TRBJ2-2; d_gene: -; CDR3nt: TGTGCCAGCAGCTTAGGCTCCGGGGAGCTGTTTTTT; CDR3aa: CASSLGSGELFF
v_gene: TRBV6-6; abundance: -; j_gene: TRBJ2-3; d_gene: -; CDR3nt: TGTGCCAGCAGTTACTCGGGAAAGAACACAGATACGCAGTATTTT; CDR3aa: CASSYSGKNTDTQYF
v_gene: TRBV7-9; abundance: medium-sized; j_gene: TRBJ1-2; d_gene: -; CDR3nt: TGTGCCAGCAGCCCCCCCTCGGGCGGCTACACCTTC; CDR3aa: CASSPPSGGYTF
v_gene: TRBV28; abundance: -; j_gene: TRBJ1-2; d_gene: -; CDR3nt: TGTGCCAGCAGTTTATCGCCGGTTAACTATGGCTACACCTTC; CDR3aa: CASSLSPVNYGYTF
v_gene: TRBV28; abundance: -; j_gene: TRBJ1-1; d_gene: -; CDR3nt: TGTGCCAGCAGCCGGGACAAGAACACTGAAGCTTTCTTT; CDR3aa: CASSRDKNTEAFF
v_gene: TRBV29-1; abundance: once; j_gene: TRBJ2-1; d_gene: TRBD2; CDR3nt: TGCAGCGTTGAGGGACTAGCGATGAGCTCCTACAATGAGCAGTTCTTC; CDR3aa: CSVEGLAMSSYNEQFF
v_gene: TRBV7-9; abundance: -; j_gene: TRBJ1-1; d_gene: -; CDR3nt: TGTGCCAGCAGGAGCACTGATACTGAAGCTTTCTTT; CDR3aa: CASRSTDTEAFF
v_gene: TRBV7-6; abundance: -; j_gene: TRBJ1-2; d_gene: TRBD1; CDR3nt: TGTGCCAGCAGCTATGGTGGGGGAGGGGGCATCGACGGCTACACCTTC; CDR3aa: CASSYGGGGGIDGYTF
v_gene: TRBV28; abundance: -; j_gene: TRBJ2-3; d_gene: TRBD2; CDR3nt: TGTGCCAGCAGAGTTTATGGGCCTAGCGGGGCCGGGCCTGTCACAGATACGCAGTATTTT; CDR3aa: CASRVYGPSGAGPVTDTQYF
v_gene: TRBV7-3; abundance: -; j_gene: TRBJ2-7; d_gene: -; CDR3nt: TGTGCCAGCAGCTTCTCCGGGAGGGACAGAGTCTACGAGCAGTACTTC; CDR3aa: CASSFSGRDRVYEQYF
v_gene: TRBV12-5; abundance: -; j_gene: TRBJ1-2; d_gene: -; CDR3nt: TGTGCTAGTGGTTTGGAGGGAATGAACTATGGCTACACCTTC; CDR3aa: CASGLEGMNYGYTF
v_gene: TRBV7-2; abundance: -; j_gene: TRBJ1-6; d_gene: -; CDR3nt: TGTGCCAGCAGCTTAAATTTCCAGGATTATTCACCCCTCCACTTT; CDR3aa: CASSLNFQDYSPLHF
v_gene: TRBV27; abundance: -; j_gene: TRBJ1-6; d_gene: -; CDR3nt: TGTGCCAGCAGTTTATCGTATGGAGGGGGGAATTCACCCCTCCACTTT; CDR3aa: CASSLSYGGGNSPLHF
v_gene: TRBV6-5; abundance: once; j_gene: TRBJ1-1; d_gene: -; CDR3nt: TGTGCCAGCAGTTCCCCCGGGCGGGATGGGCCTGAAGCTTTCTTT; CDR3aa: CASSSPGRDGPEAFF
v_gene: TRBV4-1; abundance: -; j_gene: TRBJ2-7; d_gene: TRBD1; CDR3nt: TGCGCCAGCAGTTTAATGACGACCGGGACAGGGGGCTCCTACGAGCAGTACTTC; CDR3aa: CASSLMTTGTGGSYEQYF
v_gene: TRBV9; abundance: -; j_gene: TRBJ2-2; d_gene: -; CDR3nt: TGTGCCAGCAGCGTAGCAGGGCAAGCCCTTTCGCCCGGGGAGCTGTTTTTT; CDR3aa: CASSVAGQALSPGELFF
v_gene: TRBV7-9; abundance: -; j_gene: TRBJ1-5; d_gene: -; CDR3nt: TGTGCCAGCAGCGCGACAGTAACTAGCAATCAGCCCCAGCATTTT; CDR3aa: CASSATVTSNQPQHF
v_gene: TRBV4-1; abundance: -; j_gene: TRBJ2-1; d_gene: -; CDR3nt: TGCGCCAGCAGCCGGGGTTCCTACAATGAGCAGTTCTTC; CDR3aa: CASSRGSYNEQFF
v_gene: TRBV4-1; abundance: -; j_gene: TRBJ2-1; d_gene: -; CDR3nt: TGCGCCAGCAGCCAAGAAAGGGGGGCCCAGTACAATGAGCAGTTCTTC; CDR3aa: CASSQERGAQYNEQFF
v_gene: TRBV6-6; abundance: -; j_gene: TRBJ2-3; d_gene: -; CDR3nt: TGTGCCAGCAGTTACCCGGGAGATACGCAGTATTTT; CDR3aa: CASSYPGDTQYF
v_gene: TRBV7-9; abundance: -; j_gene: TRBJ2-7; d_gene: TRBD1; CDR3nt: TGTGCCAGCAGCGGACAGGGACACTACGAGCAGTACTTC; CDR3aa: CASSGQGHYEQYF
v_gene: TRBV4-1; abundance: -; j_gene: TRBJ2-1; d_gene: -; CDR3nt: TGCGCCAGCAGCATAATGGGGCTACTAGACAATGAGCAGTTCTTC; CDR3aa: CASSIMGLLDNEQFF
v_gene: TRBV9; abundance: -; j_gene: TRBJ1-1; d_gene: -; CDR3nt: TGTGCCAGCAGCGGGGGGGACTTCAACACTGAAGCTTTCTTT; CDR3aa: CASSGGDFNTEAFF